The present entry profiles one T cell receptor (beta chain) with its context. Amplification of TCR beta CDR3 regions used RNA as the template. First-round RT-PCR targeting the TCR CDR3 was performed with the HTBI primer set. TCRdb reanalysed the multiplex PCR reads using MiXCR and keeps one entry per CDR3 protein. The profile shows hundreds of thousands of distinct CDR3 sequences, 11% to 15% of them singletons. The source of the sample is a study of T cells in Graves' hyperthyroidism and ophthalmopathy. Germline trimming cut 5 bases from V and 4 bases from J; bases unmatched to any gene: 14. The CDR3 runs 17 residues.

The TCR sequence derives from a woman in her 30s with Graves' hyperthyroidism. The genes are TRBV12-3 or TRBV12-4 and TRBJ2-4; TRBD1 aligns across 7 bases. Source material: blood. CDR3 amino acids: CASSPSARGRGKNIQYF. CDR3 nucleotides: TGTGCCAGCAGTCCGTCGGCCCGGGGCAGGGGGAAAAACATTCAGTACTTC.